A selection of T cell receptor beta chains follows, all from one sample in a study of neoadjuvant anti-PD-1 for oral cavity cancer. Produced via immunoSEQ multiplex PCR; TCRdb's table is partial and in-frame only. The table lists 84,000 or so clones, 84% of them singletons. The source was PBMCs, collected before nivolumab (anti-PD-1) treatment. Receptors originate from a person aged 40 to 85 with oral cavity squamous cell carcinoma. Both conserved end residues are part of each CDR3. The D gene is left open where the match is weak. Only some rows state a clone size, as once, few, many or a class for expanded clones.

>TRBJ2-5|NA|TRBD1|TRBV25-1
CASRGTGLGETQYF
TGTGCCAGCAGAGGGACAGGCTTGGGGGAGACCCAGTACTTC
>TRBJ1-5|many|NA|TRBV6-1
CASSDASRGGNQPQHF
TGTGCCAGCAGTGACGCCTCCCGGGGGGGCAATCAGCCCCAGCATTTT
>TRBJ2-2|NA|NA|TRBV9
CASSVGSLNTGELFF
TGTGCCAGCAGCGTCGGCTCATTGAACACCGGGGAGCTGTTTTTT
>TRBJ1-3|once|NA|TRBV30
CAWERGEGNTIYF
TGTGCCTGGGAGAGGGGGGAAGGAAACACCATATATTTT
>TRBJ1-1|once|TRBD1|TRBV11-2
CASSPGQPQGDTEAFF
TGTGCCAGCAGCCCCGGACAGCCCCAGGGGGACACTGAAGCTTTCTTT
>TRBJ1-2|NA|NA|TRBV7-3
CAREYRIRTNNYGYTF
TGTGCCAGAGAGTACAGAATACGTACTAATAACTATGGCTACACCTTC
>TRBJ2-5|NA|NA|TRBV6-6
CASSYYGQETQYF
TGTGCCAGCAGTTACTACGGACAAGAGACCCAGTACTTC
>TRBJ2-7|few|TRBD1|TRBV18
CASSPGGQGAYEQYF
TGTGCCAGCTCACCCGGGGGACAGGGGGCCTACGAGCAGTACTTC
>TRBJ1-5|few|NA|TRBV30
CAWDFGGGNQPQHF
TGTGCCTGGGACTTCGGGGGGGGCAATCAGCCCCAGCATTTT
>TRBJ1-4|NA|NA|TRBV2
CASREWRDEKLFF
TGTGCCAGCAGGGAGTGGAGGGATGAAAAACTGTTTTTT
>TRBJ2-5|NA|TRBD1|TRBV10-3
CATIQGARSETQYF
TGTGCCACGATACAGGGGGCACGGTCAGAGACCCAGTACTTC
>TRBJ2-3|NA|TRBD1|TRBV5-6
CASSLSRGLDTQYF
TGTGCCAGCAGCTTATCAAGGGGGCTGGATACGCAGTATTTT
>TRBJ1-2|NA|NA|TRBV30
CAWSRGINYGYTF
TGTGCCTGGAGTCGGGGGATCAACTATGGCTACACCTTC
>TRBJ2-5|NA|TRBD1|TRBV7-8
CASSSPGTGGPQETQYF
TGTGCCAGCAGCTCCCCTGGGACAGGTGGGCCCCAAGAGACCCAGTACTTC
>TRBJ1-4|NA|NA|TRBV2
CASSEQGDGEKLFF
TGTGCCAGCAGTGAACAAGGGGACGGGGAAAAACTGTTTTTT
>TRBJ1-1|NA|NA|TRBV5-6
CASSLPSYNTEAFF
TGTGCCAGCAGCTTGCCCTCATACAACACTGAAGCTTTCTTT
>TRBJ2-3|NA|TRBD2|TRBV11-2
CASSPRREGADTQYF
TGTGCCAGCAGTCCGAGGCGGGAGGGGGCAGATACGCAGTATTTT
>TRBJ2-1|NA|TRBD2|TRBV10-3
CAISERTSGSTYNEQFF
TGTGCCATCAGTGAGAGGACTAGCGGGAGCACCTACAATGAGCAGTTCTTC
>TRBJ1-2|few|NA|TRBV7-9
CASNLMTADIYGYTF
TGTGCCAGCAACCTGATGACAGCTGATATCTATGGCTACACCTTC
>TRBJ2-6|NA|NA|TRBV7-8
CASSFFSGANVLTF
TGTGCCAGCAGCTTCTTCTCTGGGGCCAACGTCCTGACTTTC
>TRBJ2-5|NA|TRBD2|TRBV10-2
CASSLGASGQETQYF
TGCGCCAGTTCGCTTGGAGCTAGCGGACAAGAGACCCAGTACTTC
>TRBJ2-3|once|TRBD2|TRBV28
CASSSPTSGRADTQYF
TGTGCCAGCAGTTCGCCCACTAGCGGGAGGGCAGATACGCAGTATTTT